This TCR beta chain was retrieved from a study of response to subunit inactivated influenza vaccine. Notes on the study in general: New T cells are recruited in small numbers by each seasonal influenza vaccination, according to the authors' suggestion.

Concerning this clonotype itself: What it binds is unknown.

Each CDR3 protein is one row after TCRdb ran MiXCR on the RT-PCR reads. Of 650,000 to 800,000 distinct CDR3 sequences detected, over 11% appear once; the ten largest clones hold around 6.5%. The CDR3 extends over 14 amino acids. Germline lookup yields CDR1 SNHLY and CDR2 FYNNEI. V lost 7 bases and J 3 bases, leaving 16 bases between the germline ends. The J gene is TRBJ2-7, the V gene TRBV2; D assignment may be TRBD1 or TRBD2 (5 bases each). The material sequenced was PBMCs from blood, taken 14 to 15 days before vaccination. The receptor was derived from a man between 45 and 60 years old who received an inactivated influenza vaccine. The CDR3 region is CASKARDLNYEQYF. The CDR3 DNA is TGTGCCAGCAAAGCGAGGGACCTCAACTACGAGCAGTACTTC.